Given below is one TCR beta chain in context. A single base is all that separates this from a far larger clone, so a read error is likely. The germline V gene encodes CDR1 MNHEY and CDR2 SVGEGT. This CDR3 is 16 amino acids long. This entry belongs to a study of regulatory T cells in long-lasting Graves disease. Arm-PCR of CDR3 regions and iRepertoire HTBI primers were the basis on which TCR beta libraries were built. MiXCR was run by TCRdb on the multiplex PCR reads, yielding one entry per CDR3 protein. The table includes more than 350,000 distinct CDR3 sequences, 14% to 15% detected once. Time point described: newly diagnosed GD, antithyroid drugs for less than 3 months. With RNA extracted from PBMCs as input, the TCR library was made. The same sample was also used in a study of T cells in Graves' hyperthyroidism and ophthalmopathy. Per that paper: The HTBI primer set served for first-round RT-PCR of the TCR CDR3.

Material: peripheral blood mononuclear cells (PBMCs), obtained at new diagnosis, from a patient treated with antithyroid drugs. The chain recombines TRBV6-2 or TRBV6-3 with TRBJ2-1; TRBD1 matches at 9 bases. The TCR was taken from a woman aged 30 to 39 with Graves disease. The CDR3 here is CASSYRTGGSYNEQLF. In nucleotides, the CDR3 is TGTGCCAGCAGTTACCGAACAGGGGGCTCCTACAATGAGCAGCTCTTC.